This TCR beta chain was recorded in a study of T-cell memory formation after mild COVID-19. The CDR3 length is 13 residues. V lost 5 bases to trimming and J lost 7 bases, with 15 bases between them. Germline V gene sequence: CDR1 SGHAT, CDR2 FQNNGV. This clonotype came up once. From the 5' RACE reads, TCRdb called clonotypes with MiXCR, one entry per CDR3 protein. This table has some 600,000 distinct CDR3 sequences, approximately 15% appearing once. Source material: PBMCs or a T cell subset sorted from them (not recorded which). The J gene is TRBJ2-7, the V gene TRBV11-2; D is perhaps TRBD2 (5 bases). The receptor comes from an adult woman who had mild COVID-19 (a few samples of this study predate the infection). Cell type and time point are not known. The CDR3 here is CASSPETSGEQYF. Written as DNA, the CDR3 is TGTGCCAGCAGCCCTGAAACCTCGGGGGAGCAGTACTTC. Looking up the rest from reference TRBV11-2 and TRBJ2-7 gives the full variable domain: EAGVAQSPRYKIIEKRQSVAFWCNPISGHATLYWYQQILGQGPKLLIQFQNNGVVDDSQLPKDRFSAERLKGVDSTLKIQPAKLEDSAVYLCASSPETSGEQYFGPGTRLTVT.